The rows below give T cell receptor beta chains drawn from one sample of a study of blood T cell repertoires in COVID-19. Assay used: immunoSEQ multiplex PCR; TCRdb lists only in-frame clones, some missing. The sample carries some 390,000 clones, 70% to 90% recorded once. The sequenced material came from peripheral blood. These receptors were taken from a woman aged 40 to 50 with COVID-19, enrolled during active disease. CDR3s include the opening cysteine and the closing phenylalanine or tryptophan. The order of the fields is V gene, J gene, clone size, D gene, CDR3 protein, CDR3 DNA. D genes are given only for firm matches. The listing skips clone size in some rows; elsewhere it reads once, few, many or a size class.

>TRBV13|TRBJ1-2|few|TRBD1
CASSRASGQGLSGYTF
TGTGCCAGCAGCCGAGCCTCGGGACAGGGTCTGAGTGGCTACACCTTC
>TRBV7-8|TRBJ2-7|NA|TRBD1
CASSVDRGISYEQYF
TGTGCCAGCAGCGTAGACAGGGGAATCTCCTACGAGCAGTACTTC
>TRBV7-8|TRBJ2-5|NA|NA
CASSNTGWGETQYF
TGTGCCAGCAGCAATACAGGGTGGGGAGAGACCCAGTACTTC
>TRBV5-6|TRBJ2-7|NA|TRBD1
CASSWGQGIIYEQYF
TGTGCCAGCAGCTGGGGACAGGGCATAATCTACGAGCAGTACTTC
>TRBV5-1|TRBJ2-1|once|TRBD2
CASRPSGSYNEQFF
TGCGCCAGCAGGCCTAGCGGAAGCTACAATGAGCAGTTCTTC
>TRBV4-1|TRBJ1-1|NA|NA
CASSLRTRDTEAFF
TGCGCCAGCAGCCTTAGGACAAGGGACACTGAAGCTTTCTTT
>TRBV9|TRBJ1-6|NA|NA
CASSVRGGLDSPLHF
TGTGCCAGCAGCGTCCGTGGAGGTCTGGATTCACCCCTCCACTTT
>TRBV5-5|TRBJ1-2|NA|NA
CASSSTLNRAPYGYTF
TGTGCCAGCAGTTCAACGTTGAACAGGGCGCCCTATGGCTACACCTTC
>TRBV28|TRBJ1-4|NA|NA
CASSSGGGEEKLFF
TGTGCCAGCAGTTCCGGGGGGGGTGAGGAAAAACTGTTTTTT
>TRBV20-1|TRBJ2-3|NA|NA
CSASGATGTYTDTQYF
TGCAGTGCTAGTGGCGCGACAGGGACTTACACAGATACGCAGTATTTT
>TRBV12-3/TRBV12-4|TRBJ1-1|NA|TRBD1
CASIGTENTEAFF
TGTGCCAGCATCGGGACAGAGAACACTGAAGCTTTCTTT
>TRBV19|TRBJ1-1|NA|TRBD1
CASKGQGVTEAFF
TGTGCCAGCAAGGGACAGGGGGTGACTGAAGCTTTCTTT
>TRBV15|TRBJ1-1|NA|NA
CATSLMGGHTEAFF
TGTGCCACCAGCCTCATGGGGGGGCACACTGAAGCTTTCTTT
>TRBV3-1/TRBV3-2|TRBJ1-1|once|TRBD1
CASSQGGTGPASAFF
TGTGCCAGCAGCCAAGGTGGGACAGGGCCCGCGTCGGCTTTCTTT
>TRBV12-5|TRBJ2-6|NA|NA
CASALSGANVLTF
TGTGCTAGTGCCCTCTCTGGGGCCAACGTCCTGACTTTC
>TRBV9|TRBJ2-1|once|NA
CASSGGASYNEQFF
TGTGCCAGCAGCGGGGGAGCTAGCTACAATGAGCAGTTCTTC
>TRBV18|TRBJ1-2|NA|TRBD1
CASSHSKQGFVMDYTF
TGTGCCAGCTCACACTCCAAACAGGGGTTCGTTATGGACTACACCTTC
>TRBV7-9|TRBJ1-2|NA|NA
CASSGGADYGYTF
TGTGCCAGCAGCGGAGGGGCCGATTATGGCTACACCTTC
>TRBV6-2/TRBV6-3|TRBJ2-5|NA|TRBD1
CASSRDRGLQTQYF
TGTGCCAGCAGCCGGGACAGGGGGTTACAGACCCAGTACTTC
>TRBV5-1|TRBJ2-7|NA|NA
CASRYDNRETYEQYF
TGCGCCAGTAGATATGATAACAGGGAAACCTACGAGCAGTACTTC
>TRBV5-1|TRBJ2-5|NA|NA
CASSPGAGQETQYF
TGCGCCAGCAGCCCTGGGGCAGGGCAAGAGACCCAGTACTTC
>TRBV5-1|TRBJ2-7|NA|NA
CASSRPDSYEQYF
TGCGCCAGCAGCCGGCCGGACAGCTACGAGCAGTACTTC
>TRBV4-1|TRBJ1-3|NA|NA
CASSQAVGQRRNTIYF
TGCGCCAGCAGCCAAGCGGTGGGGCAACGGAGAAACACCATATATTTT
>TRBV29-1|TRBJ1-2|NA|NA
CSVGANYGYTF
TGCAGCGTCGGAGCTAACTATGGCTACACCTTC
>TRBV28|TRBJ1-5|NA|TRBD1
CASRSGQGGQPQHF
TGTGCCAGCAGATCGGGACAGGGCGGACAGCCCCAGCATTTT
>TRBV7-8|TRBJ2-1|NA|TRBD1
CASSLVLVTGANNEQFF
TGTGCCAGCAGCTTAGTCCTCGTGACAGGGGCTAACAATGAGCAGTTCTTC
>TRBV19|TRBJ1-2|NA|NA
CASSIPGQGNYGYTF
TGTGCCAGTAGTATACCAGGGCAGGGAAACTATGGCTACACCTTC
>TRBV28|TRBJ2-7|NA|NA
CASSSAGWRDEQYF
TGTGCCAGCAGTTCCGCAGGTTGGAGGGACGAGCAGTACTTC
>TRBV4-3|TRBJ2-1|NA|NA
CASSGASWNEQFF
TGCGCCAGCAGTGGGGCTAGTTGGAATGAGCAGTTCTTC
>TRBV27|TRBJ1-4|NA|NA
CASSLGWYSENEKLFF
TGTGCCAGCAGTTTAGGGTGGTACAGTGAGAATGAAAAACTGTTTTTT
>TRBV29-1|TRBJ1-2|NA|NA
CSVPGRGGYTF
TGCAGCGTACCGGGTCGGGGGGGCTACACCTTC
>TRBV2|TRBJ2-7|NA|NA
CASSETSVWSEQYF
TGTGCCAGCAGTGAAACGTCAGTTTGGAGCGAGCAGTACTTC
>TRBV28|TRBJ2-4|NA|NA
CASSSPSERTEYF
TGTGCCAGCAGTTCGCCTTCGGAGCGGACCGAGTACTTC
>TRBV5-4|TRBJ1-4|NA|NA
CASSLKAGANEKLFF
TGTGCCAGCAGCTTGAAGGCGGGGGCTAATGAAAAACTGTTTTTT
>TRBV6-1|TRBJ2-7|few|NA
CASSERPSGSYEQYF
TGTGCCAGCAGTGAAAGACCGAGCGGCTCCTACGAGCAGTACTTC
>TRBV4-3|TRBJ2-1|NA|NA
CASSPRDLSNEQFF
TGCGCCAGCAGCCCGCGGGACTTATCCAATGAGCAGTTCTTC
>TRBV5-5|TRBJ2-7|NA|TRBD1
CASTQGVGIYEQYF
TGTGCCAGCACCCAGGGGGTAGGAATCTACGAGCAGTACTTC
>TRBV27|TRBJ1-5|few|TRBD1
CASSDRGPFQPQHF
TGTGCCAGCAGTGATAGGGGGCCCTTTCAGCCCCAGCATTTT
>TRBV7-6|TRBJ2-7|NA|TRBD1
CASSLKGAKGYEQYF
TGTGCCAGCAGCTTGAAGGGGGCGAAGGGCTACGAGCAGTACTTC
>TRBV4-1|TRBJ1-5|NA|TRBD1
CASSQGQGSIVQPQHF
TGCGCCAGCAGCCAGGGACAGGGGAGTATAGTTCAGCCCCAGCATTTT
>TRBV7-2|TRBJ2-3|once|NA
CASSPGSSTDTQYF
TGTGCCAGCAGCCCCGGGTCCAGCACAGATACGCAGTATTTT
>TRBV29-1|TRBJ2-7|NA|NA
CSVEGGAETSYEQYF
TGCAGCGTTGAAGGCGGAGCGGAAACGTCCTACGAGCAGTACTTC
>TRBV4-2|TRBJ1-2|once|NA
CASSQDQGYTF
TGTGCCAGCAGCCAAGATCAAGGCTACACCTTC
>TRBV11-2|TRBJ1-5|NA|TRBD1
CASSSDRDQPQHF
TGTGCCAGCAGCTCCGACAGGGATCAGCCCCAGCATTTT
>TRBV7-2|TRBJ2-7|NA|NA
CASSLAAGAVYEQYF
TGTGCCAGCAGCTTAGCGGCAGGGGCCGTTTACGAGCAGTACTTC
>TRBV5-6|TRBJ2-7|NA|TRBD1
CASSPLSGTGPNEQYF
TGTGCCAGCAGCCCTCTATCCGGGACAGGGCCGAACGAGCAGTACTTC
>TRBV30|TRBJ2-3|NA|NA
CAWSVLTAEDTQYF
TGTGCCTGGAGTGTACTAACCGCTGAAGATACGCAGTATTTT